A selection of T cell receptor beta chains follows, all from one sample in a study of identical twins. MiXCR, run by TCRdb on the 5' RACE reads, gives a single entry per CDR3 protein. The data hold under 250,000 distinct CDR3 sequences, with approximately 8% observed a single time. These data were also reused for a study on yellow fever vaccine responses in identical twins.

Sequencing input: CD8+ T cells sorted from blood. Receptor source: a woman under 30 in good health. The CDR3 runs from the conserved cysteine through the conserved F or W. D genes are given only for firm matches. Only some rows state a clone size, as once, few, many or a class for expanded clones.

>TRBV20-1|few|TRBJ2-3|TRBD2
TGCAGTGCTAGACAGACTAGCTATTGGGGCACAGATACGCAGTATTTT
CSARQTSYWGTDTQYF
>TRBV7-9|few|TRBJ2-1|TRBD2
TGTGCCAGCAGCTTAGCGGACGGGGGGATTAGGACTGAGCAGTTCTTC
CASSLADGGIRTEQFF
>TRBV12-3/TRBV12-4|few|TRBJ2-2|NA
TGTGCCAGCAGCCGTTATCAAGCGAGGGTCGGGGAGCTGTTTTTT
CASSRYQARVGELFF
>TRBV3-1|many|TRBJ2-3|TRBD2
TGTGCCAGCAGCCAAGATCAACCTAGCGGACCCACAGATACGCAGTATTTT
CASSQDQPSGPTDTQYF
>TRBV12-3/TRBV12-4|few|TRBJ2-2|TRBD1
TGTGCCAGCAGCAACTCCAGGGACAGCCGCGCCGGGGAGCTGTTTTTT
CASSNSRDSRAGELFF
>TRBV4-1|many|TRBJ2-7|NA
TGCGCCAGCAGCCATAACGGGGAGCAGTACTTC
CASSHNGEQYF
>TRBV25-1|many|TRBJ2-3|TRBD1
TGTGCCAGCAGTGGGACAGGGACGGGAGATACGCAGTATTTT
CASSGTGTGDTQYF
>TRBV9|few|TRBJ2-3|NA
TGTGCCAGCCAGGACACAGATACGCAGTATTTT
CASQDTDTQYF
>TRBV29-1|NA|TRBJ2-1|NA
TGCAGCGTTGAAGATCCCCGGACGTCTCTGGGGAAGTTCTTC
CSVEDPRTSLGKFF
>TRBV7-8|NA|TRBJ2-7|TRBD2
TGTGCCAGCAGCTTAGGGGCGGGAGTCGGCTACGAGCAGTACTTC
CASSLGAGVGYEQYF
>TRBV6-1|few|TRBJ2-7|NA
TGTGCCAGCAGTATCGGGACTCCCTACGAGCAGTACTTC
CASSIGTPYEQYF
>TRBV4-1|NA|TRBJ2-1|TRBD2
TGCGCCAGCAGCCAAGAGGGGTTACTAGCGGGGGACAATGAGCAGTTCTTC
CASSQEGLLAGDNEQFF
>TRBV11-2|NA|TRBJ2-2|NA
TGTGCCAGCAGCTTACGCCCGGGCGAAGGGGAGGAGCTGTTTTTT
CASSLRPGEGEELFF
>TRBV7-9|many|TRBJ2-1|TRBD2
TGTGCCAGCACCCCTAAGGCGGGAGGATATTACAATGAGCAGTTCTTC
CASTPKAGGYYNEQFF
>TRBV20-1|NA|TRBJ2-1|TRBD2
TGCAGTGCCCGAACGCATTTACTAGCGGATACGAAATACAATGAGCAGTTCTTC
CSARTHLLADTKYNEQFF
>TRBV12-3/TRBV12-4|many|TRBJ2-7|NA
TGTGCCAGCAGTGCAGGTCCCGAGCAGTACTTC
CASSAGPEQYF
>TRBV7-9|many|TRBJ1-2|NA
TGTGCCAGCAGCTCGATAACAGGGTACGGCTATGGCTACACCTTC
CASSSITGYGYGYTF
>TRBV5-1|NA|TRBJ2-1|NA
TGCGCCAGCAGCCTCCCGCCAGCTCCGATCCCCTACAATGAGCAGTTCTTC
CASSLPPAPIPYNEQFF
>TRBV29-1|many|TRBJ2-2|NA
TGCAGCGTTGAAGATAGAGGGCAGGGAGGAACCGGGGAGCTGTTTTTT
CSVEDRGQGGTGELFF
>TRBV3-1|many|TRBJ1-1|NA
TGTGCCAGCAGCATTGACACTATGAACACTGAAGCTTTCTTT
CASSIDTMNTEAFF
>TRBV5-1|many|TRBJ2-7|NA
TGCGCCAGCAGCTTGGATGGTAGCTACGAGCAGTACTTC
CASSLDGSYEQYF
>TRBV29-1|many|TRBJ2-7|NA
TGCAGCGTTGAAGATTCGACTGGCGCCTACGAGCAGTACTTC
CSVEDSTGAYEQYF
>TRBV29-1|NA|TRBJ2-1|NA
TGCAGCGTTGAAGATCCCCGGACGTCTCTGGGGCAGTTCTTC
CSVEDPRTSLGQFF
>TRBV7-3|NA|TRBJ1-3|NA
TGTGCCAGCAGCTTACCCACAGGGAATGGAAACACCATATATTTT
CASSLPTGNGNTIYF
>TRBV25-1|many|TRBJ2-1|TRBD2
TGTGCCAGCGGGGGGGACTACACCAGTCTGAGCTCCTACAATGAGCAGTTCTTC
CASGGDYTSLSSYNEQFF
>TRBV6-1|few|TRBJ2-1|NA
TGTGCCAGCAGTCGCCTCGGACAGTACAATGAGCAGTTCTTC
CASSRLGQYNEQFF
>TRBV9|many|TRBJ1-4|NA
TGTGCCAGCAGCGTATCGTGGGGATCTGGTGAAAAACTGTTTTTT
CASSVSWGSGEKLFF
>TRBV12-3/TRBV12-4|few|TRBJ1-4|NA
TGTGCCAGCACCCCATCGCGTCAGGGGTTTAATGAAAAACTGTTTTTT
CASTPSRQGFNEKLFF
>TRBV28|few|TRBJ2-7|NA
TGTGCCAGCAGTCCCCCATTAGCGGAGCAGTACTTC
CASSPPLAEQYF
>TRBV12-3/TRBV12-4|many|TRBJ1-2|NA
TGTGCCAGCAGTTTAGTGGCAGGTGGCTACACCTTC
CASSLVAGGYTF
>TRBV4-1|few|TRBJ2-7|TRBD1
TGCGCCAGCAGCCAAGAAGGACAGGGGTGGGAGCAGTACTTC
CASSQEGQGWEQYF